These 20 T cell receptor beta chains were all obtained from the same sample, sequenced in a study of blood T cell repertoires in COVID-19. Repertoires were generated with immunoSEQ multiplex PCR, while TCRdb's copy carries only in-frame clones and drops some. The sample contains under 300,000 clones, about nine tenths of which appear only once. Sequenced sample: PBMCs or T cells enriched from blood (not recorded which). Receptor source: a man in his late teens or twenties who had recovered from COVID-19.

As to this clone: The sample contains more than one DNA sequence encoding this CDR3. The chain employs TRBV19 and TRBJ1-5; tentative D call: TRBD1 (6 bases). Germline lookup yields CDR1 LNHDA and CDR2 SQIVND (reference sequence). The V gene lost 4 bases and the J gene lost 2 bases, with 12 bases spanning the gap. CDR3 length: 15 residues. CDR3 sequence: CASSTQGLGNQPQHF. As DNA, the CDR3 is TGTGCCAGTAGTACCCAGGGGTTGGGCAATCAGCCCCAGCATTTT.

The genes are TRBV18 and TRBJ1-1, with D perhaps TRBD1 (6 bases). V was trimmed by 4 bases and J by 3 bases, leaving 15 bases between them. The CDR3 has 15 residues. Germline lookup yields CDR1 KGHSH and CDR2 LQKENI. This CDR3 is CASSQHRELDTEAFF. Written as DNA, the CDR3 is TGTGCCAGCTCACAACACAGGGAGTTGGACACTGAAGCTTTCTTT. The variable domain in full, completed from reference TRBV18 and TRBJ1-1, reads NAGVMQNPRHLVRRRGQEARLRCSPMKGHSHVYWYRQLPEEGLKFMVYLQKENIIDESGMPKERFSAEFPKEGPSILRIQQVVRGDSAAYFCASSQHRELDTEAFFGQGTRLTVV.

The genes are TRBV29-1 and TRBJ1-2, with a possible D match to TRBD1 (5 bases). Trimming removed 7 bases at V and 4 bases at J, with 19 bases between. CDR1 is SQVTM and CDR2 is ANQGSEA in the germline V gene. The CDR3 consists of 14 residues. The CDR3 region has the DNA TGCAGCGCAATACTTCAGGGTTTGGGCTATGGCTACACCTTC. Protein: CSAILQGLGYGYTF.

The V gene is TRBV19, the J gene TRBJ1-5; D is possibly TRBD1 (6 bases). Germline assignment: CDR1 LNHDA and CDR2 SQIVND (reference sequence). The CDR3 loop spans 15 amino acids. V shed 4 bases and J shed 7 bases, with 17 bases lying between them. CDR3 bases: TGTGCCAGTAGTAAGGGTTGGGGGCTTTTCCAGCCCCAGCATTTT. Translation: CASSKGWGLFQPQHF.

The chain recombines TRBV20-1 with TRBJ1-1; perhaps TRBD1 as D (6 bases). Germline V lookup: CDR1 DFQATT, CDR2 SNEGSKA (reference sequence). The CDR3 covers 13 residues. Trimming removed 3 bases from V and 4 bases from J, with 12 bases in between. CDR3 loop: CSASHRDVTEAFF. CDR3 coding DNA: TGCAGTGCTAGTCACAGGGATGTCACTGAAGCTTTCTTT.

CDR3 residues: CASSTDRNSYNEQFF. The DNA of the CDR3 is TGTGCCAGCAGCACGGACAGGAACTCCTACAATGAGCAGTTCTTC. The chain joins TRBV5-4 to TRBJ2-1; 7 bases fit TRBD1. J gave up 0 bases and V 4 bases, and 4 bases lay outside the gene matches. Germline V gene data show CDR1 as SGHNT and CDR2 as YYREEE (reference sequence). This CDR3 has 15 residues.

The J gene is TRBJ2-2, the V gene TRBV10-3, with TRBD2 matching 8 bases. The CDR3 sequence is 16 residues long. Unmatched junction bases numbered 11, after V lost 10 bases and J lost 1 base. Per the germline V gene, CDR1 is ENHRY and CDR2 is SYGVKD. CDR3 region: CATSTRGGMNTGELFF. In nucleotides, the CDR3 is TGTGCCACCTCGACTCGGGGGGGGATGAACACCGGGGAGCTGTTTTTT.

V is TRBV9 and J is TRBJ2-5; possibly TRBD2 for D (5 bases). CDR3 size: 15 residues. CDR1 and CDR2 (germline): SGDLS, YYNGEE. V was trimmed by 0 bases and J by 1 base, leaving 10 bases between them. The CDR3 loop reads CASSVVSGSQETQYF. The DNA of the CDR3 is TGTGCCAGCAGCGTAGTATCGGGGTCCCAAGAGACCCAGTACTTC.

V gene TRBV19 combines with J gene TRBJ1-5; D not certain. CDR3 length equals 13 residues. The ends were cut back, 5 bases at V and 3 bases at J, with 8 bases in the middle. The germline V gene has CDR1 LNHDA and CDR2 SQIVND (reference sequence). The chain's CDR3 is CASSPLNNQPQHF. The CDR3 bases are TGTGCCAGTAGTCCCCTTAACAATCAGCCCCAGCATTTT. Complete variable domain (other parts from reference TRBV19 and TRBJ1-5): DGGITQSPKYLFRKEGQNVTLSCEQNLNHDAMYWYRQDPGQGLRLIYYSQIVNDFQKGDIAEGYSVSREKKESFPLTVTSAQKNPTAFYLCASSPLNNQPQHFGDGTRLSIL.

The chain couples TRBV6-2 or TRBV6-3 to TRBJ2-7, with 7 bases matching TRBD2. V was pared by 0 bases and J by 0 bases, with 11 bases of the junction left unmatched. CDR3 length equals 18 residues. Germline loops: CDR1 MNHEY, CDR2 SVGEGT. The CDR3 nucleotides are TGTGCCAGCAGTTACTCGAACGTTTTTACTAGCGACTCCTACGAGCAGTACTTC. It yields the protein CASSYSNVFTSDSYEQYF.

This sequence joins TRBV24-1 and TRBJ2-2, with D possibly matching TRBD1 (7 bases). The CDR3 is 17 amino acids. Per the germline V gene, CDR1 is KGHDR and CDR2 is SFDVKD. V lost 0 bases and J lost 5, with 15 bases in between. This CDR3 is CATSDLVPAGGTGELFF. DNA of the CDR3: TGTGCCACCAGTGATTTGGTTCCGGCAGGGGGGACCGGGGAGCTGTTTTTT.

Written as DNA, the CDR3 is TGTGCCAGCAGTTTATCAACGGAGGGTGGGTACTATGGCTACACCTTC. It encodes CASSLSTEGGYYGYTF. The chain couples TRBV27 to TRBJ1-2; D uncertain. From germline, CDR1 is MNHEY and CDR2 SMNVEV (reference sequence). Trimming removed 0 bases at V and 3 bases at J, with 14 bases between. The CDR3 contains 16 residues.

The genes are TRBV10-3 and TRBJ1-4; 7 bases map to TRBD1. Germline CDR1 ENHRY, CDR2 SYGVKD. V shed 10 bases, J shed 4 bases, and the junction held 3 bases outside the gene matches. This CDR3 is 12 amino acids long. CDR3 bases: TGTGCCACACAGGGGTTTAATGAAAAACTGTTTTTT. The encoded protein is CATQGFNEKLFF.

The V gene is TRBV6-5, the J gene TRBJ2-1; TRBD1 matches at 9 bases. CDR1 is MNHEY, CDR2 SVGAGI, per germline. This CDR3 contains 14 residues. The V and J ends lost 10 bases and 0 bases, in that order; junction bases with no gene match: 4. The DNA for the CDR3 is TGTGCCATCATGACAGGGGGCTCCTACAATGAGCAGTTCTTC. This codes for CAIMTGGSYNEQFF.

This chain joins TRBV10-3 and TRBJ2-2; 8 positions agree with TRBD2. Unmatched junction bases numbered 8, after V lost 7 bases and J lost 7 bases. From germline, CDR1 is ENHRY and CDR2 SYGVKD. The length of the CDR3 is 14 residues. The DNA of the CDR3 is TGTGCCATCACCCATACTAGCGGTGGCGGGGAGCTGTTTTTT. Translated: CAITHTSGGGELFF.

In nucleotides, the CDR3 is TGTGCCAGCAGTTCGAGGGGGCCTCGGGAAAAACTGTTTTTT. It codes for CASSSRGPREKLFF. The genes are TRBV27 and TRBJ1-4, with 7 bases matching TRBD1. The CDR3 totals 14 residues. V lost 4 bases, J lost 8 bases, and 7 bases stayed unmatched. Germline CDR1 reads MNHEY; CDR2 reads SMNVEV (reference sequence).

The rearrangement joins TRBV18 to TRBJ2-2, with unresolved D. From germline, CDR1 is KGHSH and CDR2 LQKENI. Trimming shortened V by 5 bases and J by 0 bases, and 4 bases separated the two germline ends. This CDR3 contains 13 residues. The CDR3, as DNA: TGTGCCAGCTCATCCGCGAACACCGGGGAGCTGTTTTTT. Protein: CASSSANTGELFF. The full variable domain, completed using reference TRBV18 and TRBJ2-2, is NAGVMQNPRHLVRRRGQEARLRCSPMKGHSHVYWYRQLPEEGLKFMVYLQKENIIDESGMPKERFSAEFPKEGPSILRIQQVVRGDSAAYFCASSSANTGELFFGEGSRLTVL.

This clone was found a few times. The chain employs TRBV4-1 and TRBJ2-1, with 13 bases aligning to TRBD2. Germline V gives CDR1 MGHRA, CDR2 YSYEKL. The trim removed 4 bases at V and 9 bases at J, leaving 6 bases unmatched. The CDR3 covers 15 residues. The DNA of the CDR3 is TGCGCCAGCAGCCCCGGACTAGCGGGAGTAGCTGAGCAGTTCTTC. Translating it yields CASSPGLAGVAEQFF.

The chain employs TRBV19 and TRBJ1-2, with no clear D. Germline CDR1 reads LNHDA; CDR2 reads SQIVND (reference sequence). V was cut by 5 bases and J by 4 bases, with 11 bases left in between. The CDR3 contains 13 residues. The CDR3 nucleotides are TGTGCCAGTAGTCGGGTGCAGTCCTATGGCTACACCTTC. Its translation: CASSRVQSYGYTF. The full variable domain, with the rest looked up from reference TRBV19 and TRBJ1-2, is DGGITQSPKYLFRKEGQNVTLSCEQNLNHDAMYWYRQDPGQGLRLIYYSQIVNDFQKGDIAEGYSVSREKKESFPLTVTSAQKNPTAFYLCASSRVQSYGYTFGSGTRLTVV.

CDR3 in DNA: TGCGCCAGCAGGGGGGGAGAACGGGAGCAGTTCTTC. As protein: CASRGGEREQFF. V is TRBV10-2 and J is TRBJ2-1, with a weak D call TRBD2 (6 bases). The germline gives CDR1 WSHSY, CDR2 SAAADI. The CDR3 sequence is 12 residues long. The V end lost 6 bases, the J end lost 10 bases, and 13 bases lay between the germline ends.